This is a list of T cell receptor beta chains from one sample in a study of blood T cells in healthy people across ages. TCRdb analysed the 5' RACE reads with MiXCR anew, one entry per CDR3 protein. The table shows roughly 1.5 million distinct CDR3 sequences, with under 55% occurring only once. The sample was blood. The origin of the receptors is a woman aged 18-29 years in good health. Both conserved end residues are part of each CDR3. The order of the fields is D gene, V gene, J gene, clone size, CDR3 DNA, CDR3 protein. D genes are given only for firm matches. Only part of the rows carry a size: once, few, many, or a class if the clone is expanded.

D: TRBD2
V: TRBV7-9
J: TRBJ2-5
size: -
DNA: TGTGCCAGCAGCTTACTAGCGGGCATACAAAAGACCCAGTACTTC
CDR3: CASSLLAGIQKTQYF

D: -
V: TRBV20-1
J: TRBJ1-2
size: few
DNA: TGCAGTGCTAGAGGGGTCAGCGAATATGTGTATGGCTACACCTTC
CDR3: CSARGVSEYVYGYTF

D: -
V: TRBV4-3
J: TRBJ2-1
size: -
DNA: TGCGCCAGCAGCCAAGATCGCGGGACGGTCTCCTACAATGAGCAGTTCTTC
CDR3: CASSQDRGTVSYNEQFF

D: TRBD2
V: TRBV20-1
J: TRBJ2-7
size: many
DNA: TGCAGTGCTAGTGATTGGCTAGCGGGAGGGCCTCGTTCCTACGAGCAGTACTTC
CDR3: CSASDWLAGGPRSYEQYF

D: TRBD1
V: TRBV6-2/TRBV6-3
J: TRBJ2-5
size: once
DNA: TGTGCCAGCAGTATATACAGGGGCAATGAGCAGTACTTC
CDR3: CASSIYRGNEQYF

D: TRBD2
V: TRBV10-3
J: TRBJ2-3
size: many
DNA: TGTGCCATCGCTAGCGGGAGAAGCACAGATACGCAGTATTTT
CDR3: CAIASGRSTDTQYF

D: TRBD1
V: TRBV12-3/TRBV12-4
J: TRBJ1-1
size: -
DNA: TGTGCCAGCAGCAATGGACAGGGGACTGAAGCTTTCTTT
CDR3: CASSNGQGTEAFF

D: TRBD2
V: TRBV12-3/TRBV12-4
J: TRBJ2-7
size: -
DNA: TGTGCCAGCAGTCGACAAGGGACTAGCGGGAATCCTTACGAGCAGTACTTC
CDR3: CASSRQGTSGNPYEQYF

D: -
V: TRBV4-3
J: TRBJ2-5
size: -
DNA: TGCGCCAGCAGCCAAGATCGGGTGTCAAGAGAGACCCAGTACTTC
CDR3: CASSQDRVSRETQYF

D: TRBD1
V: TRBV7-2
J: TRBJ2-3
size: -
DNA: TGTGCCAGCAGCTTAGTGGGACAGGGTTGGGAGACAGATACGCAGTATTTT
CDR3: CASSLVGQGWETDTQYF

D: -
V: TRBV7-2
J: TRBJ1-6
size: -
DNA: TGTGCCAGCAGCTTAGAGGCGGTGGAACTAGATAATTCACCCCTCCACTTT
CDR3: CASSLEAVELDNSPLHF

D: -
V: TRBV6-2/TRBV6-3
J: TRBJ1-6
size: -
DNA: TGTGCCAGCAGTTACCGGAGAGGGGATAATTCACCCCTCCACTTT
CDR3: CASSYRRGDNSPLHF

D: -
V: TRBV30
J: TRBJ1-2
size: -
DNA: TGTGCCTGGACCCCCTGGGGCAACTATGGCTACACCTTC
CDR3: CAWTPWGNYGYTF

D: -
V: TRBV12-3/TRBV12-4
J: TRBJ2-5
size: many
DNA: TGTGCCAGCAGTTCGCAAGATTCGACCCAGTACTTC
CDR3: CASSSQDSTQYF

D: -
V: TRBV12-3/TRBV12-4
J: TRBJ2-3
size: few
DNA: TGTGCCAGCAGTTTATCTGCCGCCTCCACATCATCAGATACGCAGTATTTT
CDR3: CASSLSAASTSSDTQYF

D: -
V: TRBV9
J: TRBJ2-3
size: -
DNA: TGTGCCAGCAGCGAACCGGGGGTCCTCACAGATACGCAGTATTTT
CDR3: CASSEPGVLTDTQYF

D: TRBD2
V: TRBV20-1
J: TRBJ2-3
size: few
DNA: TGCAGTGCTACCCATAGGACTAGCGGGGCAGATACGCAGTATTTT
CDR3: CSATHRTSGADTQYF

D: TRBD2
V: TRBV7-3
J: TRBJ2-1
size: -
DNA: TGTGCCAGCAGCTCGACGAGCGGGACTTTGGAGACCCAGTTCTTC
CDR3: CASSSTSGTLETQFF

D: -
V: TRBV4-1
J: TRBJ2-7
size: once
DNA: TGCGCCAGCAGCCAAGATCCATCCACTGAGCAGTACTTC
CDR3: CASSQDPSTEQYF

D: -
V: TRBV4-1
J: TRBJ2-5
size: -
DNA: TGCGCCAGCAGCCACTCCCAGAACAATGAGCAGTACTTC
CDR3: CASSHSQNNEQYF

D: -
V: TRBV20-1
J: TRBJ1-5
size: -
DNA: TGCAGTGCTAGAGATTCGGAGGGTGGGGGTCAGCCCCAGCATTTT
CDR3: CSARDSEGGGQPQHF

D: -
V: TRBV7-2
J: TRBJ1-6
size: few
DNA: TGTGCCAGCAGCCTTAGGACCTCTTATAATTCACCCCTCCACTTT
CDR3: CASSLRTSYNSPLHF

D: -
V: TRBV12-3/TRBV12-4
J: TRBJ2-5
size: -
DNA: TGTGCCAGCAGTTTTGGTCCCCTCGGGCAGTACTTC
CDR3: CASSFGPLGQYF

D: TRBD1
V: TRBV29-1
J: TRBJ2-5
size: -
DNA: TGCAGCGTTGATCGGACAGGGGGGGAGACCCAGTACTTC
CDR3: CSVDRTGGETQYF

D: TRBD2
V: TRBV20-1
J: TRBJ2-3
size: -
DNA: TGCAGTGCTAGAGATCGACTAGCGGGAGACCTTCCTAGCACAGATACGCAGTATTTT
CDR3: CSARDRLAGDLPSTDTQYF

D: TRBD1
V: TRBV20-1
J: TRBJ1-2
size: few
DNA: TGCAGTGCTAGAGTCTGGACAGGGGCTGCCTATGGCTACACCTTC
CDR3: CSARVWTGAAYGYTF

D: -
V: TRBV29-1
J: TRBJ2-5
size: -
DNA: TGCAGCGTTGATCCAGGGTGGGCGGGGCAGACCCAGTACTTC
CDR3: CSVDPGWAGQTQYF

D: -
V: TRBV6-2/TRBV6-3
J: TRBJ2-7
size: -
DNA: TGTGCCAGCAGTTACGTAATGACTCTCTACGAGCAGTACTTC
CDR3: CASSYVMTLYEQYF

D: -
V: TRBV4-3
J: TRBJ2-3
size: -
DNA: TGCGCCAGCAGCCAAGAGAAACGGTCGACCTCCGGGAATACGCAGTATTTT
CDR3: CASSQEKRSTSGNTQYF

D: TRBD1
V: TRBV5-1
J: TRBJ1-1
size: -
DNA: TGCGCCAGCAGCTTGATGGACAGGGGGCATACTGAAGCTTTCTTT
CDR3: CASSLMDRGHTEAFF

D: TRBD1
V: TRBV12-3/TRBV12-4
J: TRBJ2-7
size: -
DNA: TGTGCCAGCAGTTTTCAGGGGGTGTCCTACGAGCAGTACTTC
CDR3: CASSFQGVSYEQYF

D: TRBD1
V: TRBV20-1
J: TRBJ1-2
size: few
DNA: TGCAGTGCTAAGGACAGGGGACACTATGGCTACACCTTC
CDR3: CSAKDRGHYGYTF

D: TRBD1
V: TRBV20-1
J: TRBJ1-6
size: -
DNA: TGCAGTGCTAGAGGGACAGGGGGGCCACCCCTCCACTTT
CDR3: CSARGTGGPPLHF

D: TRBD2
V: TRBV9
J: TRBJ2-3
size: few
DNA: TGTGCCAGCAGCGTCTTGAGTCGGGAGGTAGGATCAGATACGCAGTATTTT
CDR3: CASSVLSREVGSDTQYF

D: -
V: TRBV5-1
J: TRBJ1-4
size: once
DNA: TGCGCCAGCAGCTTGGGTGGGCTTAATGAAAAACTGTTTTTT
CDR3: CASSLGGLNEKLFF

D: -
V: TRBV27
J: TRBJ2-3
size: many
DNA: TGTGCCAGCAGGTCACTAGGGCTCACAGATACGCAGTATTTT
CDR3: CASRSLGLTDTQYF

D: TRBD2
V: TRBV6-6
J: TRBJ2-1
size: -
DNA: TGTGCCAGCAGTTACTTACGGGAGGATGAGCAGTTCTTC
CDR3: CASSYLREDEQFF

D: TRBD1
V: TRBV5-6
J: TRBJ1-2
size: few
DNA: TGTGCCAGCAGTTTACAGGGGTTTGGCTACACCTTC
CDR3: CASSLQGFGYTF